What follows describes a single TCR beta chain. This specimen belongs to a study of blood T cell repertoires in COVID-19. Study overall: From the United States, Italy and Spain came samples of acute and convalescent COVID-19. From T cells, B-cell-depleted T cells, or PBMCs came the material, which was cDNA or gDNA.

In the original workflow: Estimation of nucleated cell counts relied on the amplification of reference gene primers. Data came from immunoSEQ multiplex PCR; TCRdb stores just in-frame clones and leaves some out. The V and J calls and the clone size are those of that table, but D and trimming were determined from the DNA. Among approximately 170,000 clones listed, around 85% were seen once. The V end lost 1 base, the J end lost 3 bases, and 6 bases lay between the germline ends. This CDR3 is built from 13 residues. Germline assignment: CDR1 LNHDA and CDR2 SQIVND (reference sequence). The chain has TRBV19 and TRBJ1-2; D remains unclear. Sequences were obtained from peripheral blood. The clonotype was recovered from a woman aged 45-65 years with acute or convalescent COVID-19. The CDR3, as DNA: TGTGCCAGTAGTATAGCTAACGACTATGGCTACACCTTC. This sequence encodes CASSIANDYGYTF.